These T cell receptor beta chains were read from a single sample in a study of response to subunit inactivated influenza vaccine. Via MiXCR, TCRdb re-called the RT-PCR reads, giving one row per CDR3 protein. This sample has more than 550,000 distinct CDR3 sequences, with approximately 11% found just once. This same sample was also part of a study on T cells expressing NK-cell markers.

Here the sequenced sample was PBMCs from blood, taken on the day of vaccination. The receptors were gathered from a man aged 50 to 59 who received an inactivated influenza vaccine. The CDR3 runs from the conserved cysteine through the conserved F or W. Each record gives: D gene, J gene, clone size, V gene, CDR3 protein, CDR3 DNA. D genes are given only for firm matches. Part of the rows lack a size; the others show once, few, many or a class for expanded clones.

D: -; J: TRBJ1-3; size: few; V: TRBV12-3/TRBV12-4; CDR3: CASSLKGNTIYF; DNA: TGTGCCAGCAGTTTGAAGGGAAACACCATATATTTT
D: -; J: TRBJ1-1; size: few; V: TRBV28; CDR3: CASSPNEGAVNTEAFF; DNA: TGTGCCAGCAGTCCCAATGAGGGAGCGGTGAACACTGAAGCTTTCTTT
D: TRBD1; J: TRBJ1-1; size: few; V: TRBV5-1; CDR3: CASTLLQGGNTEAFF; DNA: TGCGCCAGCACACTCCTACAGGGGGGCAACACTGAAGCTTTCTTT
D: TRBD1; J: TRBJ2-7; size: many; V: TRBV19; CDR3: CASKPGQGTSYEQYF; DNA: TGTGCCAGTAAGCCGGGACAGGGGACCTCCTACGAGCAGTACTTC
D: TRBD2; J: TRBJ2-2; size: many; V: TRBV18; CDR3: CASMTSGSSAGELFF; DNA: TGTGCCAGCATGACTAGCGGGAGTTCGGCCGGGGAGCTGTTTTTT
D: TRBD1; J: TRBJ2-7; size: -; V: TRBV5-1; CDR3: CASSWGQEGYEQYF; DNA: TGCGCCAGCAGCTGGGGACAGGAGGGCTACGAGCAGTACTTC
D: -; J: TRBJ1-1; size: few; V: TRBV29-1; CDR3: CSVDPHGGRTEAFF; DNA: TGCAGCGTTGACCCTCATGGGGGAAGGACTGAAGCTTTCTTT
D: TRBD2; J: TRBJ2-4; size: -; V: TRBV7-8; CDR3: CASSLDLAGRIQYF; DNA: TGTGCCAGCAGCTTAGACCTAGCGGGTCGCATTCAGTACTTC
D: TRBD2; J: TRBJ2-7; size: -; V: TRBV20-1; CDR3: CSASHSGDEQYF; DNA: TGCAGTGCCAGTCATAGCGGGGACGAGCAGTACTTC
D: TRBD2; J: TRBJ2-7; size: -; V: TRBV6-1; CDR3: CASRGSTSGNEQYF; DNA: TGTGCCAGTAGGGGGTCGACTAGCGGGAACGAGCAGTACTTC
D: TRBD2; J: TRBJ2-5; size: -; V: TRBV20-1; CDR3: CSAGLAGRQETQYF; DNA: TGCAGTGCTGGACTAGCGGGAAGACAAGAGACCCAGTACTTC
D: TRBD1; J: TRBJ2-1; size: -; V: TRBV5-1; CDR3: CASSINRGIGGNEQFF; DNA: TGCGCCAGCAGCATTAACAGGGGGATAGGTGGCAATGAGCAGTTCTTC
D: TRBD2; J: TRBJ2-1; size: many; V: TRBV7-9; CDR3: CASSRRTSGKVIHEQFF; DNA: TGTGCCAGCAGCCGACGGACTAGCGGGAAGGTAATCCATGAGCAGTTCTTC
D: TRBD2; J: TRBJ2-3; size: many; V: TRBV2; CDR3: CASSEGHDSRTSGSTDTQYF; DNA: TGTGCCAGCAGTGAAGGACATGACTCGAGGACTAGCGGGAGCACAGATACGCAGTATTTT
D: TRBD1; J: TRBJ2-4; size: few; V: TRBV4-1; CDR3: CASSWGTGRGDAKNIQYF; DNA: TGCGCCAGCTCTTGGGGGACAGGGAGGGGAGACGCCAAAAACATTCAGTACTTC
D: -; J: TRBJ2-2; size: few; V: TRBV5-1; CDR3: CASSFGAATNTGELFF; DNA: TGCGCCAGCAGCTTTGGGGCAGCTACGAACACCGGGGAGCTGTTTTTT
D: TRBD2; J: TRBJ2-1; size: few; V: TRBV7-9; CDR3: CASSQGGLARGVNEQFF; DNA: TGTGCCAGCAGCCAAGGGGGACTAGCGAGGGGGGTCAATGAGCAGTTCTTC
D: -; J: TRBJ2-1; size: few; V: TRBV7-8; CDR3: CASSIPTRVTNEQFF; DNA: TGTGCCAGCAGCATACCCACCAGGGTAACCAATGAGCAGTTCTTC